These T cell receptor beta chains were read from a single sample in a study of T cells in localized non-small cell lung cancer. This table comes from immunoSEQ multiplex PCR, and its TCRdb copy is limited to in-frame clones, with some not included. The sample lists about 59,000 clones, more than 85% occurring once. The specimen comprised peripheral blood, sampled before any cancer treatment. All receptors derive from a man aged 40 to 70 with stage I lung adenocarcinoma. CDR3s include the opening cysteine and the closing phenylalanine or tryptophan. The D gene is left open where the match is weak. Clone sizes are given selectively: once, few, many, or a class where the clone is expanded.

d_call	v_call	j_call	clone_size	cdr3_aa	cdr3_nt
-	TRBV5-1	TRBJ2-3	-	CASSLWGPDTQYF	TGCGCCAGCAGCTTGTGGGGGCCGGATACGCAGTATTTT
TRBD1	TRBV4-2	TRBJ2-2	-	CASSQEGQTGELFF	TGTGCCAGCAGCCAAGAGGGACAGACCGGGGAGCTGTTTTTT
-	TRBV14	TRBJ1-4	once	CASSQAFQGSNEKLFF	TGTGCCAGCAGCCAAGCCTTTCAGGGATCTAATGAAAAACTGTTTTTT
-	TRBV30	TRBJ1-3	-	CAWSVWPSGNTIYF	TGTGCCTGGAGTGTATGGCCGTCTGGAAACACCATATATTTT
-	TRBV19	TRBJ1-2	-	CASRESNGYTF	TGTGCCAGTCGGGAATCGAATGGCTACACCTTC
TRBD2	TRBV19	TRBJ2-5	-	CASSNPGTSGFETQYF	TGTGCCAGTAGTAACCCCGGGACTAGCGGGTTCGAGACCCAGTACTTC
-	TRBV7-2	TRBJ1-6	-	CASSLGSPLHF	TGTGCCAGCAGCTTAGGTTCACCCCTCCACTTT
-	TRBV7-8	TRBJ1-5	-	CASSSDLNQPQHF	TGTGCCAGCAGCTCGGACCTCAATCAGCCCCAGCATTTT
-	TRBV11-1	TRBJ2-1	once	CASSLTPYEQFF	TGTGCCAGCAGCTTAACCCCCTATGAGCAGTTCTTC
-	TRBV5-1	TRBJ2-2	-	CASRVTANTGELFF	TGCGCCAGCAGGGTGACGGCGAACACCGGGGAGCTGTTTTTT
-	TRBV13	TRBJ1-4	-	CASSLGHPNEKLFF	TGTGCCAGCAGCTTAGGTCATCCCAATGAAAAACTGTTTTTT
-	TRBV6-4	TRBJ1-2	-	CASSDRGGGYTF	TGTGCCAGCAGTGACAGGGGAGGAGGCTACACCTTC
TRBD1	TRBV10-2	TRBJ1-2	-	CASRDRERGYGYTF	TGCGCCAGCAGGGACAGGGAGAGGGGTTATGGCTACACCTTC
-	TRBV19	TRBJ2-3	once	CASSQSDSRTDTQYF	TGTGCCAGTAGTCAATCGGACAGTCGCACAGATACGCAGTATTTT
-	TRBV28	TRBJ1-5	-	CASLGGGSNQPQHF	TGTGCCAGCCTAGGGGGGGGGAGCAATCAGCCCCAGCATTTT
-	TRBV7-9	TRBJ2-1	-	CASSTPAPGWKKTAEFF	TGTGCCAGCAGCACACCCGCCCCAGGGTGGAAAAAAACGGCGGAGTTCTTC
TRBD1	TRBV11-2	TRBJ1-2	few	CASILSPGQGLNGYTF	TGTGCCAGCATCCTAAGCCCGGGACAGGGTTTGAATGGCTACACCTTC
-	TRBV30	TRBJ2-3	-	CAWNFGADTQYF	TGTGCCTGGAATTTCGGGGCAGATACGCAGTATTTT
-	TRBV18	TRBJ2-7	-	CASSPSGSDEQYF	TGTGCCAGCTCACCAAGCGGCAGCGACGAGCAGTACTTC
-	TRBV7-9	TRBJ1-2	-	CASSSGGRDYNYGYTF	TGTGCCAGCAGCTCCGGGGGGAGGGATTATAACTATGGCTACACCTTC
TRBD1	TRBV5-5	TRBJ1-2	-	CASSPVGQRYGYTF	TGTGCCAGCAGCCCGGTGGGACAGAGGTATGGCTACACCTTC
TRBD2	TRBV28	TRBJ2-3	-	CASSFPPGLAGAHSSPDTQYF	TGTGCCAGCAGTTTTCCCCCGGGACTAGCGGGAGCTCACTCGTCTCCCGATACGCAGTATTTT
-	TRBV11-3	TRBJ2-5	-	CASSPQWGGTQYF	TGTGCCAGCAGCCCCCAGTGGGGCGGGACCCAGTACTTC
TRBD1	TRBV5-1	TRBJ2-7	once	CASSLNRGLYEQYF	TGCGCCAGCAGCTTAAACAGGGGGCTCTACGAGCAGTACTTC
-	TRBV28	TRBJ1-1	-	CASSDRRSEAFF	TGTGCCAGCAGTGACAGAAGGTCTGAAGCTTTCTTT
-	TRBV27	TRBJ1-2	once	CASSLFPGNYGYTF	TGTGCCAGCAGTTTATTTCCAGGGAACTATGGCTACACCTTC
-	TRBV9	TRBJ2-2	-	CASSVNLGAGTNTGELFF	TGTGCCAGCAGCGTAAACCTCGGAGCGGGTACGAACACCGGGGAGCTGTTTTTT
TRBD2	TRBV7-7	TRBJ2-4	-	CASSGGDSSKNIQYF	TGTGCTAGCAGCGGGGGGGACAGTTCCAAAAACATTCAGTACTTC
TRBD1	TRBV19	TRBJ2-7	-	CASSTTGATYEQYF	TGTGCCAGTAGTACCACAGGGGCCACCTACGAGCAGTACTTC
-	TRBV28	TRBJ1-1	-	CASSIRGGQREAFF	TGTGCCAGCAGTATTCGGGGGGGACAACGGGAAGCTTTCTTT
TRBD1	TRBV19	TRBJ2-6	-	CASYGTAGANVLTF	TGTGCCAGCTACGGGACAGCCGGGGCCAACGTCCTGACTTTC
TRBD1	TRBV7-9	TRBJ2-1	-	CASSLKRQGFYEQFF	TGTGCCAGCAGCTTAAAGCGACAGGGATTCTATGAGCAGTTCTTC
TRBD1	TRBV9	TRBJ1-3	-	CASSGGGANSGNTIYF	TGTGCCAGCAGCGGAGGGGGCGCGAACTCTGGAAACACCATATATTTT
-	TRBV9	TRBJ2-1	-	CASSVGLELLNEQFF	TGTGCCAGCAGCGTTGGGCTTGAGCTGTTGAATGAGCAGTTCTTC
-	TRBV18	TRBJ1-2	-	CASSPPDYGYTF	TGTGCCAGCTCACCACCCGACTATGGCTACACCTTC
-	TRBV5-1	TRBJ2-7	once	CASSADSTYEQYF	TGCGCCAGCAGCGCGGACAGTACCTACGAGCAGTACTTC
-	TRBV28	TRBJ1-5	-	CASSSRGYQPQHF	TGTGCCAGCAGTTCAAGGGGTTATCAGCCCCAGCATTTT
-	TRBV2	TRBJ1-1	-	CASIAGGTEAFF	TGTGCCAGCATCGCCGGGGGGACTGAAGCTTTCTTT
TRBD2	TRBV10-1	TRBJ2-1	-	CASSEWGLAGPSYNEQFF	TGCGCCAGCAGTGAGTGGGGACTAGCGGGGCCTTCCTACAATGAGCAGTTCTTC
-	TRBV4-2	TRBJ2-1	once	CASSQVDNNEQFF	TGTGCCAGCAGCCAAGTTGATAACAATGAGCAGTTCTTC
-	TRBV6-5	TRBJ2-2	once	CASSYVTGELFF	TGTGCCAGCAGTTATGTCACCGGGGAGCTGTTTTTT
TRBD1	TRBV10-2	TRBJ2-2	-	CASSESVQGAVTGELFF	TGCGCCAGCAGTGAGTCGGTACAGGGGGCGGTCACCGGGGAGCTGTTTTTT
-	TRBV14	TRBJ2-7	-	CASSQGIGGSYEQYF	TGTGCCAGCAGCCAAGGAATCGGGGGATCCTACGAGCAGTACTTC
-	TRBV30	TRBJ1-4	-	CAWATPAGRHNEKLFF	TGTGCCTGGGCCACCCCCGCAGGGAGGCATAATGAAAAACTGTTTTTT
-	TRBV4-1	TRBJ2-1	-	CASSQDRSLARGSGQFF	TGCGCCAGCAGCCAAGATCGGAGTCTAGCGAGGGGTTCGGGGCAGTTCTTC
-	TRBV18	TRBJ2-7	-	CASSPSQGGREQYF	TGTGCCAGCTCACCCTCGCAGGGGGGAAGAGAGCAGTACTTC
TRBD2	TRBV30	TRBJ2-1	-	CAWSVGPSGVDEQFF	TGTGCCTGGAGTGTAGGCCCTAGCGGGGTTGATGAGCAGTTCTTC
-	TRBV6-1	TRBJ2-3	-	CASSELSTDTQYF	TGTGCCAGCAGTGAATTAAGCACAGATACGCAGTATTTT
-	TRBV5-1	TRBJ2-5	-	CASRQRTAGETQYF	TGCGCCAGCAGACAGAGGACTGCGGGAGAGACCCAGTACTTC
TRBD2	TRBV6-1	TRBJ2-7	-	CASSAQLAVAYEQYF	TGTGCCAGCAGTGCGCAACTAGCGGTGGCCTACGAGCAGTACTTC
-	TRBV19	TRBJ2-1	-	CASSLDFNEQFF	TGTGCCAGTAGTCTGGACTTTAATGAGCAGTTCTTC
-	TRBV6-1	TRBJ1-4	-	CASSDVREKLFF	TGTGCCAGCAGTGACGTTCGGGAAAAACTGTTTTTT
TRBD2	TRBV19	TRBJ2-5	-	CASSMGSGGMETQYF	TGTGCCAGTAGTATGGGTAGCGGGGGTATGGAGACCCAGTACTTC
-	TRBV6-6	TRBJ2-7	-	CASSRDLYYEQYF	TGTGCCAGCAGTCGAGACTTATACTACGAGCAGTACTTC
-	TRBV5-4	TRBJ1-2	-	CASSTTAVYGYTF	TGTGCCAGCAGCACCACAGCGGTCTATGGCTACACCTTC
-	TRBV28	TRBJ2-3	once	CASSLSSVGGRDTQYF	TGTGCCAGCAGTTTGTCATCAGTCGGGGGGCGAGATACGCAGTATTTT
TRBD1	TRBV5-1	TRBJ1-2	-	CASSGDREGYTF	TGCGCCAGCAGTGGGGACAGAGAAGGCTACACCTTC
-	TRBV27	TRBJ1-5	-	CASSLAGWGNQPQHF	TGTGCCAGCAGTTTAGCTGGGTGGGGCAATCAGCCCCAGCATTTT
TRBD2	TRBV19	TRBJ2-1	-	CASSIAGGPNEQFF	TGTGCCAGTAGTATAGCGGGAGGTCCCAATGAGCAGTTCTTC
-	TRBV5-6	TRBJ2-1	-	CASSLRGFNEQFF	TGTGCCAGCAGCTTGCGAGGGTTCAATGAGCAGTTCTTC